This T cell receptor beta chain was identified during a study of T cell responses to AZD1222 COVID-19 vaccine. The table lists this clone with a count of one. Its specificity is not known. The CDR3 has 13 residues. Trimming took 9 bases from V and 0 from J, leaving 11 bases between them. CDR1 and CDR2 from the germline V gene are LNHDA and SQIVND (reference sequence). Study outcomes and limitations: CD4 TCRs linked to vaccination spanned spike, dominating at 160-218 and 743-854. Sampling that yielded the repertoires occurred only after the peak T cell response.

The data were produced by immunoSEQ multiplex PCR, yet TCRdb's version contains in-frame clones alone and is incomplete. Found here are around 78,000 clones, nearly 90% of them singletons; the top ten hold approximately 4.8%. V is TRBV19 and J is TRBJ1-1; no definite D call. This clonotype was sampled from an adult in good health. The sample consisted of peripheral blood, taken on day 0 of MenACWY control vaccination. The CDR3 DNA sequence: TGTGCCAGCGCCGGGAACTTGAACACTGAAGCTTTCTTT. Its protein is CASAGNLNTEAFF.